These T cell receptor beta chains were read from a single sample in a study of CXCR3-negative and CXCR3-positive naive CD8 T cells. TCRdb reprocessed the 5' RACE reads, with one entry per CDR3 protein and no DNA. The data include 4,500 to 5,500 distinct CDR3 sequences; the top ten clones carry 2%. The sequencing sample was made of naive CXCR3+ CD8+ T cells from blood. The receptor set was obtained from a human donor in good health. Some clones in this sample may be carry-over from other donors' samples. CDR3s include the opening cysteine and the closing phenylalanine or tryptophan. Clone size, where shown, is once, few, many, or a class for clones that have expanded.

TRBV20-1	medium-sized	TRBJ2-1	CSALRTSGAPAGEQFF
TRBV5-1	medium-sized	TRBJ2-7	CASSPTTGTHEQYF
TRBV27	NA	TRBJ1-1	CASSLGGQGTEAFF
TRBV12-3/TRBV12-4	medium-sized	TRBJ2-6	CASTTTPSGANVLTF
TRBV4-1	NA	TRBJ2-1	CASSLVAGSYNEQFF
TRBV12-3/TRBV12-4	medium-sized	TRBJ2-3	CASSLELRTHEDTQYF
TRBV20-1	NA	TRBJ1-2	CSASGSQDYGYTF
TRBV19	NA	TRBJ2-4	CASSMEPFGHIQYF
TRBV7-6	NA	TRBJ1-5	CASSFGGNQPQHF
TRBV27	NA	TRBJ2-1	CASSLAWAGLSSYNEQFF
TRBV2	medium-sized	TRBJ2-3	CASKEGADGTDTQYF
TRBV29-1	NA	TRBJ1-2	CSVEDRLYGYTF
TRBV4-1	NA	TRBJ2-2	CATTGGNTGELFF
TRBV27	NA	TRBJ2-6	CASSMGQAPNVLTF
TRBV29-1	medium-sized	TRBJ2-7	CSVEGGTSGYEQYF
TRBV5-6	NA	TRBJ2-7	CASSFSLAGYEQYF
TRBV21-1	NA	TRBJ2-3	CASSKGTSRDTQYF
TRBV29-1	NA	TRBJ2-2	CSVERGTGELFF